This T cell receptor (beta chain) was identified during a study of CD4 and CD8 cells across lung adenocarcinoma regions. To note about this clonotype: The junction departs from germline at one end; a sequencing error may be responsible.

CDR1 and CDR2 from the germline V gene are SGHTA and FQGNSA. This CDR3 is built from 14 residues. TCRdb ran MiXCR on the PCR reads and lists one entry per CDR3 protein. The data contain some 16,000 distinct CDR3 sequences, 45% to 70% of them singletons. Donors had localized lung adenocarcinoma, a non-small cell lung cancer. This chain uses TRBV7-2 with TRBJ2-4; perhaps TRBD1 as D (6 bases). The source of this sequence is a female donor with lung adenocarcinoma. The CD4 and CD8 labels of this study may be unreliable. The specimen sequenced was CD8+ T cells from the center of a lung tumor. CDR3 loop: CGGRGRCAKNTQYF. The CDR3 coding sequence is TGCGGCGGCAGGGGAAGGTGCGCCAAAAACACGCAGTACTTT. Filled out from reference TRBV7-2 and TRBJ2-4, the complete variable domain reads GAGVSQSPSNKVTEKGKDVELRCDPISGHTALYWYRQSLGQGLEFLIYFQGNSAPDKSGLPSDRFSAERTGGSVSTLTIQRTQQEDSAVYLCGGRGRCAKNTQYFGAGTRLSVL.